This TCR beta chain was found in a study of CD8+CD57+ T cells in acquired aplastic anemia (dated by TCRdb to 2016 to 2019). In terms of the full investigation: On average, sorted CD4+ and CD8+ cells yielded around 3.4 ug of extracted DNA, with a range of roughly 0.18 to 27.4 ug. CD8+CD57+ expansion was defined as a frequency above the mean frequency observed in healthy subjects. Points the paper makes about the study in general: Although roughly 30 CD8+ CDR3 sequences were shared by patients and controls, these sequences appeared highly expressed in patients and within the immunodominant clones of patients. CD8+ Simpson's diversity did not differ significantly between patients and healthy controls (P=0.060).

CDR1 and CDR2 are read off the germline V gene as WSHSY and SAAADI. A distance of 15 bases separates the germline ends of V and J, which lose 3 bases and 7 bases respectively. The CDR3 spans 14 residues, from the cysteine through the phenylalanine. Only the CDR3 DNA is retained, 42 bases long and in frame from the first base. Expansion of CD8+CD57+ cells had been shown by flow cytometry in the patients chosen for sequencing. Severe acquired aplastic anemia was diagnosed in all patients according to International Study of Aplastic Anemia and Agranulocytosis and Camitta criteria. No therapy had been received by the patients at the time of blood sampling. In the study, sorted CD4+ and CD8+ blood T cells from patients with severe aplastic anemia and from healthy subjects underwent deep sequencing of TCR repertoires. In the USA, patient enrollment took place under clinicaltrials.gov protocols 00001620, 01623167, 00001397, 00071045, 00081523 and 00961064. Ficoll-Paque density gradient centrifugation was used to isolate peripheral blood mononuclear cells. Before DNA was extracted, CD4+ and CD8+ T cells were sorted using either FACS or magnetic beads.

TCR beta VDJ combination and CDR3 sequence profiling used genomic DNA as the template. An Illumina HiSeq 2000 was the platform used for TCR repertoire sequencing. On the authors' methods: Repertoires were assessed using TRBV/TRBJ rearrangement plots, CDR3 size and DJ length profiles, and Simpson's diversity index. Whichever DNA sequence was most abundant in the deep sequencing data was defined as the immunodominant clone. CDR3 amino acid sequences were screened for sharing across subjects and compared with published repertoires and the VDJdb database. Using fastp trimming at Q25 and MiXCR clonotype assembly, TCRdb reanalyzed the public sequencing data and kept in-frame beta chains. Rows with a matching CDR3 protein are joined into one entry that keeps the most common DNA and genes. What appears here as the V and J calls and clone size reflects TCRdb's work, not the paper's. The sample records a few hundred thousand distinct CDR3 sequences, under 60% of which are singletons. The leading ten clones occupy roughly 1.3% of the sample.

Concerning this clonotype: Its recognized antigen is unknown. No base quality information exists; no much larger clone differs at one position.

The source material was sorted CD4+, CD8+, or CD8+CD57+ T cells (not recorded which) from PBMCs. The receptor was derived from a human donor with aplastic anemia. The chain is assembled from TRBV10-2 and TRBJ1-1; a weak D assignment points to TRBD1 (5 bases agree). This receptor has the CDR3 CASSEEGVRSEAFF. The nucleotide sequence is TGCGCCAGCAGTGAAGAAGGGGTACGGAGTGAAGCTTTCTTT.